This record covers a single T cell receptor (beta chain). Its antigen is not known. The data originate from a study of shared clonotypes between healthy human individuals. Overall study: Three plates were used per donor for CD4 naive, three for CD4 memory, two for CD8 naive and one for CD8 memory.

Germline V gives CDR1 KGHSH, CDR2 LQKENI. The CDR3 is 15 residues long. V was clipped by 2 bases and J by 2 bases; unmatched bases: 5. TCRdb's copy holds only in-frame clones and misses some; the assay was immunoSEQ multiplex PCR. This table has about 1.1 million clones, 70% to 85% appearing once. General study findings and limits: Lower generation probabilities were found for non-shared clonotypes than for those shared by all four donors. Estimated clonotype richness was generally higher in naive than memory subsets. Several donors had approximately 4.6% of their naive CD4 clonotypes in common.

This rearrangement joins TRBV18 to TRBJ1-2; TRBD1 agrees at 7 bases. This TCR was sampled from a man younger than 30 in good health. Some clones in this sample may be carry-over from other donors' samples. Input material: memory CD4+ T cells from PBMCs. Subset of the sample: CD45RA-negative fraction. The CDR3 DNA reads TGTGCCAGCTCACCATTCCCGACAGGGAACTATGGCTACACCTTC. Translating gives CASSPFPTGNYGYTF. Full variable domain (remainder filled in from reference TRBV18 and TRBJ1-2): NAGVMQNPRHLVRRRGQEARLRCSPMKGHSHVYWYRQLPEEGLKFMVYLQKENIIDESGMPKERFSAEFPKEGPSILRIQQVVRGDSAAYFCASSPFPTGNYGYTFGSGTRLTVV.